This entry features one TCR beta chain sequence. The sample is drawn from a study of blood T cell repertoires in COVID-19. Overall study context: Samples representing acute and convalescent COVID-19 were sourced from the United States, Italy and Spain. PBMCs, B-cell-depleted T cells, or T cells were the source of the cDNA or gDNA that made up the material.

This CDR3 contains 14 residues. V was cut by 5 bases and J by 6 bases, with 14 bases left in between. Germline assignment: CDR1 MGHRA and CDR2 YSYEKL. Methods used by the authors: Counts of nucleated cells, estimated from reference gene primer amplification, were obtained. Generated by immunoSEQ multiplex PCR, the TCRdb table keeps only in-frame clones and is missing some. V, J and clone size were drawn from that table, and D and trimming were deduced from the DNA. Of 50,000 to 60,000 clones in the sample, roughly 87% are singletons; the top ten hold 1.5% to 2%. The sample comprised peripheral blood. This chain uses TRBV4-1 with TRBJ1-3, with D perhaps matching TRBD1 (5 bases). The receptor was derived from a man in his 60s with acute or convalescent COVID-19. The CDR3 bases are TGCGCCAGCAGCGACCAAGTACAGGAAAACACCATATATTTT. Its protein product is CASSDQVQENTIYF.